The 5 T cell receptor beta chains below were found in one sample sequenced in a study of T cells in Graves' hyperthyroidism and ophthalmopathy. From RNA transcripts, TCR beta CDR3 regions were amplified. The HTBI primer set was used in a first-round RT-PCR of the TCR CDR3. TCRdb called the multiplex PCR reads again in MiXCR, with one record for every CDR3 protein. The data hold 650,000 to 700,000 distinct CDR3 sequences, with around 16% observed a single time. Sequencing was performed on blood. The receptors originated from a man aged 45-65 years with Graves' hyperthyroidism.

The chain combines TRBV2 with TRBJ1-6; 7 bases align to TRBD1. V lost 6 bases and J lost 5; bases outside the gene matches: 4. CDR3 size: 14 residues. The germline CDR1 and CDR2 sequences are SNHLY and FYNNEI. CDR3 amino acids: CASRPGQNNSPLHF. The CDR3 bases are TGTGCCAGCAGGCCGGGACAGAATAATTCACCCCTCCACTTT. Combining the CDR3 with reference TRBV2 and TRBJ1-6 gives the whole variable domain EPEVTQTPSHQVTQMGQEVILRCVPISNHLYFYWYRQILGQKVEFLVSFYNNEISEKSEIFDDQFSVERPDGSNFTLKIRSTKLEDSAMYFCASRPGQNNSPLHFGNGTRLTVT.

This chain joins TRBV12-3 or TRBV12-4 and TRBJ2-1, with 14 positions matching TRBD2. Germline trimming cut 6 bases from V and 5 bases from J; bases unmatched to any gene: 3. This CDR3 is built from 15 residues. The CDR3 DNA sequence: TGTGCCAGCAGGGGGACTAGCGGGAGAAACAATGAGCAGTTCTTC. This sequence encodes CASRGTSGRNNEQFF.

At least ten counts were recorded for this clonotype. This sequence joins TRBV5-1 and TRBJ2-7; 7 bases agree with TRBD2. This CDR3 spans 14 amino acids. Germline V gene data show CDR1 as SGHRS and CDR2 as YFSETQ. The J segment lost 3 bases and the V segment lost 4 bases, leaving 7 bases of the junction unmatched. This chain's CDR3 is CASSLGGEVYEQYF. CDR3 DNA: TGCGCCAGCAGCCTGGGAGGGGAGGTCTACGAGCAGTACTTC.

This clonotype was observed a handful of times. This chain links TRBV29-1 with TRBJ2-5; D is tentatively TRBD1 or TRBD2 (5 bases each). There are 13 residues in the CDR3. Between the trimmed V and J ends, which lost 2 bases and 5 bases, there was a span of 12 bases. CDR1 is SQVTM and CDR2 is ANQGSEA in the germline V gene. The CDR3 reads CSVETGPGETQYF. In nucleotides, the CDR3 is TGCAGCGTTGAAACGGGGCCTGGGGAGACCCAGTACTTC.

On this clonotype: A much larger clone differs by one base, so this may be a read error. V and J are TRBV18 and TRBJ1-1; D might be TRBD1 (6 bases). Trimming cost V 5 bases and J 5 bases, with 12 bases left between them. The CDR3 spans 13 residues. Germline CDR1 reads KGHSH; CDR2 reads LQKENI. CDR3 amino acids: CASSSGASTEAFF. Here the CDR3 DNA reads TGTGCCAGCTCATCGGGGGCATCAACTGAAGCTTTCTTT.